The clone carrying this T cell receptor (beta chain) appeared once. Its antigen is unidentified. These data belong to a study of TIL therapy for anti-PD-1-resistant metastatic lung cancer. Study-level points and caveats: TIL clonotype persistence in blood showed no apparent association with response.

Germline CDR1 SGHTA, CDR2 FQGTGA. V was pared by 5 bases and J by 2 bases, with 15 bases between. This CDR3 region has 15 residues. Sequencing used immunoSEQ v3. Method: immunoSEQ multiplex PCR; TCRdb's copy keeps in-frame clones and lacks some. The table shows about 36,000 clones, with more than 60% occurring only once. The time point here: pre-treatment sample, taken before nivolumab and TIL therapy. This receptor was identified in a person between 25 and 80 years old with non-small cell lung cancer. V usage is TRBV7-3 and J usage is TRBJ2-5; D assignment may be TRBD1 or TRBD2 (5 bases each). The sequenced sample was blood, obtained at baseline. CDR3 residues: CASSPTGAAQETQYF. DNA for the CDR3: TGTGCCAGCAGCCCCACCGGGGCGGCACAAGAGACCCAGTACTTC.